This paragraph covers one T cell receptor beta chain sequence. These data are taken from a study of CD8 T cells in Susac syndrome. V lost 7 bases, J lost 6 bases, and 10 bases stayed unmatched. The CDR3 consists of 16 residues. From germline, CDR1 is PRHDT and CDR2 FYEKMQ (reference sequence). Random hexamers were used to reverse transcribe about 0.5 to 1 ug of RNA. TCRdb redid the calling of the immunoSEQ multiplex PCR reads with MiXCR, one entry per CDR3 protein. The table includes around 300,000 distinct CDR3 sequences, around 85% detected once. TCR beta sequences were obtained from blood CD8+ and CD4+ T cells.

The TCR sequence derives from a human donor with multiple sclerosis. Specimen: CD8+ T cells from PBMCs. This rearrangement joins TRBV13 to TRBJ2-2, with TRBD2 matching 11 bases. The CDR3 coding sequence is TGTGCCAGCACCAGCACCGGGACTAGCGGTTCCGGGGAGCTGTTTTTT. It encodes CASTSTGTSGSGELFF.